The source of this T cell receptor (beta chain) is a study of response to subunit inactivated influenza vaccine. Study-wide results and limits: The study's authors posited that every seasonal influenza vaccination enlists few new T cells.

J lost 6 bases, V lost 11 bases, and 21 bases had no gene match. CDR1 is ENHRY and CDR2 is SYGVKD in the germline V gene. The CDR3 contains 17 residues. TCRdb itself ran the RT-PCR reads through MiXCR, one entry per CDR3 protein. The table has roughly 760,000 distinct CDR3 sequences, 21% seen once. Only a few counts were recorded for this clonotype. Antigen unknown. The sequence came from a man aged 45-60 years who received an inactivated influenza vaccine. Here the sequenced sample was PBMCs from blood, taken more than 4 days after vaccination. V is TRBV10-3 and J is TRBJ2-2; 7 positions match TRBD2. Here the CDR3 reads CASPGGYRRERSGELFF. CDR3 nucleotides: TGTGCCTCCCCCGGGGGGTATAGGCGGGAGAGGTCCGGGGAGCTGTTTTTT.